These 26 T cell receptor beta chains share one sample of origin, sequenced in a study of spatial heterogeneity in lung cancer (dated by TCRdb to between 2018 and 2020). Receptor libraries were prepared by 5' RACE. Reads for this sample came from a NextSeq 500. The public reads were reprocessed in TCRdb via fastp at Q25 and MiXCR, keeping in-frame beta chains. All rows with the same CDR3 protein become a single entry with the most common DNA and genes. Within this sample are 8,000 to 10,000 distinct CDR3 sequences, with over 11% of them counted one time only. The top ten constitute about 13% of the sample. Their antigens are not known. Study-wide findings and limitations: The tumor nonsynonymous mutation count correlated with the number of expanded alpha and beta TCRs within the tumor.

Taken with the paper, the label for time point translates to: sample taken at primary tumor resection. Sequencing used lung tumor tissue, obtained at surgery. Receptor source: a male donor with early-stage non-small cell lung cancer.

This clonotype was recorded many times. This beta chain came through as a stray read in a library set up for alpha chains, and its size says little. The CDR3 region has the DNA TGTGCCAGCAGTGTCGGGACAGGGGATGGCTACACCTTC. As protein: CASSVGTGDGYTF. The rearrangement joins TRBV2 to TRBJ1-2; 10 positions match TRBD1. Germline V gene data show CDR1 as SNHLY and CDR2 as FYNNEI. The CDR3 is made up of 13 amino acids. V lost 4 bases and J lost 6; bases outside the gene matches: 2.

There are many counts of this clonotype. This beta chain came through as a stray read in a library set up for alpha chains, and its size says little. The chain couples TRBV6-6 to TRBJ1-5; 7 bases agree with TRBD1. The CDR3 totals 16 residues. V shed 2 bases and J 4 bases; nucleotides not matched to a gene: 8. Per the germline V gene, CDR1 is MNHNY and CDR2 is SVGAGI (reference sequence). CDR3 coding DNA: TGTGCCAGCAGTTACGGGCAGGGGGTAGCAAATCAGCCCCAGCATTTT. Translation gives CASSYGQGVANQPQHF.

The table lists this clonotype with many counts. This beta chain is an off-target read within a library intended for alpha chains, so its frequency means little. V is TRBV29-1 and J is TRBJ2-2; possible D gene TRBD2, 5 bases. The V end lost 5 bases, the J end lost 3 bases, and 10 bases lay between the germline ends. From germline, CDR1 is SQVTM and CDR2 ANQGSEA. The CDR3 is made up of 13 amino acids. The CDR3 coding sequence is TGCAGCGTTCGGCGGGTCGACACCGGGGAGCTGTTTTTT. Translating it yields CSVRRVDTGELFF.

Details on this clonotype: This beta chain is off target for a library built for alpha chains, so its abundance means little. The chain recombines TRBV2 with TRBJ2-5; D possibly corresponds to TRBD2 (6 bases). V dropped 3 bases and J dropped 4 bases, with 6 bases sitting between them. Looked up from germline, CDR1 is SNHLY and CDR2 is FYNNEI. The CDR3 extends over 12 amino acids. The CDR3 sequence: CASSDGGETQYF. The CDR3 nucleotides read TGTGCCAGCAGTGACGGGGGAGAGACCCAGTACTTC. The full variable domain, with the rest looked up from reference TRBV2 and TRBJ2-5, is EPEVTQTPSHQVTQMGQEVILRCVPISNHLYFYWYRQILGQKVEFLVSFYNNEISEKSEIFDDQFSVERPDGSNFTLKIRSTKLEDSAMYFCASSDGGETQYFGPGTRLLVL.

Comment on this clonotype: Little can be read into the size of this beta chain, an off-target read in a library designed for alpha chains. The rearrangement joins TRBV12-3 or TRBV12-4 to TRBJ1-5, with D tentatively TRBD1 (5 bases). This CDR3 comprises 12 residues. The ends were cut back, 7 bases at V and 6 bases at J, with 10 bases in the middle. The CDR3 coding sequence is TGTGCCAGCACCAGAGGGACTCAGCCCCAGCATTTT. It codes for CASTRGTQPQHF.

In this sample, this clonotype is medium-sized. This beta chain appears as a stray read in a library generated for alpha chains; its size is not informative. This chain links TRBV12-3 or TRBV12-4 with TRBJ2-1; the match to TRBD2 covers 8 bases. The V and J ends lost 3 bases and 6 bases, in that order; junction bases with no gene match: 4. There are 14 residues in the CDR3. Here the CDR3 DNA reads TGTGCCAGCAGTTTGGGGACTAGGGCCAATGAGCAGTTCTTC. Protein: CASSLGTRANEQFF.

This clonotype was seen only a few times. This beta chain is an off-target read within a library intended for alpha chains, so its frequency means little. V gene TRBV29-1 combines with J gene TRBJ1-4; 8 bases are a match to TRBD1. J lost 6 bases, V lost 3 bases, and 6 bases had no gene match. Germline CDR1 SQVTM, CDR2 ANQGSEA. The CDR3 has 14 amino acids. CDR3 sequence (DNA): TGCAGCGTTGAGTACGCGACAGGGGATGAAAAACTGTTTTTT. Protein: CSVEYATGDEKLFF.

This clonotype is medium-sized by share. This beta chain slipped into a library made for alpha chains as a stray read, so its size is not meaningful. The chain joins TRBV6-6 to TRBJ2-7, with no clear D. Germline V gene data show CDR1 as MNHNY and CDR2 as SVGAGI (reference sequence). Trimming left V 2 bases short and J 0 bases short, with 14 bases between. The CDR3 sequence is 16 residues long. CDR3 sequence reads: CASSYAGSAFSYEQYF. The CDR3 DNA sequence: TGTGCCAGCAGTTACGCCGGATCGGCTTTCTCCTACGAGCAGTACTTC.

In its sample, this clonotype was seen a few times. This beta chain is off target for a library built for alpha chains, so its abundance means little. The gene calls are TRBV5-1 and TRBJ2-1; D is possibly TRBD2 (6 bases). Between the trimmed V and J ends, which lost 7 bases and 0 bases, there was a span of 17 bases. The CDR3 loop spans 16 amino acids. Per germline, CDR1 SGHRS and CDR2 YFSETQ. The CDR3 sequence is CASYAWAGSSYNEQFF. CDR3 DNA sequence: TGCGCCAGCTACGCTTGGGCCGGGAGCTCCTACAATGAGCAGTTCTTC. Full variable domain (outside the CDR3, taken from reference TRBV5-1 and TRBJ2-1): KAGVTQTPRYLIKTRGQQVTLSCSPISGHRSVSWYQQTPGQGLQFLFEYFSETQRNKGNFPGRFSGRQFSNSRSEMNVSTLELGDSALYLCASYAWAGSSYNEQFFGPGTRLTVL.

At least ten counts were recorded for this clonotype. This beta chain came through as a stray read in a library set up for alpha chains, and its size says little. The chain has TRBV20-1 and TRBJ2-5; no definite D call. Germline V gene data show CDR1 as DFQATT and CDR2 as SNEGSKA (reference sequence). V was trimmed by 0 bases and J by 1 base, leaving 15 bases between them. The CDR3 contains 16 residues. The CDR3 region is CSARDPGARFQETQYF. The CDR3 bases are TGCAGTGCTAGAGACCCCGGAGCTAGGTTCCAAGAGACCCAGTACTTC.

This clonotype was counted at least ten times. Little can be read into the size of this beta chain, an off-target read in a library designed for alpha chains. The chain is built from TRBV14 and TRBJ2-7; 10 bases agree with TRBD1. The trim removed 0 bases at V and 6 bases at J, leaving 5 bases unmatched. The CDR3 is 15 amino acids. CDR1 is SGHDN and CDR2 is FVKESK in the germline V gene. In nucleotides, the CDR3 is TGTGCCAGCAGCCAAGATCGGGACAGGGGTCGCGAGCAGTACTTC. It encodes CASSQDRDRGREQYF.

This clonotype was found many times. Being off target in a library aimed at alpha chains, this beta chain has a size of little meaning. The chain joins TRBV2 to TRBJ2-1; 9 nucleotides align to TRBD2. The CDR3 consists of 16 residues. The ends lost 4 bases at V and 1 base at J; junction bases unmatched: 5. In germline, CDR1 is SNHLY, CDR2 FYNNEI. The CDR3 reads CASSGPGLASYNEQFF. The CDR3 bases are TGTGCCAGCAGTGGACCGGGACTAGCATCCTACAATGAGCAGTTCTTC.

This clonotype came up many times. Within a library made for alpha chains, this beta chain is off target, and its count is uninformative. The chain employs TRBV5-1 and TRBJ2-1, with 8 positions matching TRBD2. CDR1 and CDR2 from the germline V gene are SGHRS and YFSETQ. This CDR3 spans 17 amino acids. The junction had 15 bases not matched to a gene; V was cut back by 4 bases and J by 6 bases. CDR3 residues: CASSQGSSGVSSNEQFF. DNA for the CDR3: TGCGCCAGCAGCCAGGGAAGTAGCGGGGTTTCGAGCAATGAGCAGTTCTTC.

This clonotype showed up many times. This beta chain is an unintended read in a library built for alpha chains; its size means little. V gene TRBV11-3 combines with J gene TRBJ2-3; weak D call: TRBD2 (7 bases). From germline, CDR1 is SGHNT and CDR2 YENEEA. The length of the CDR3 is 17 residues. Trimming stripped 5 bases from V and 1 base from J, with 19 bases between. Here the CDR3 DNA reads TGTGCCAGCAGCCTATCGGGCACAGGGAGGGGCACAGATACGCAGTATTTT. It is translated as CASSLSGTGRGTDTQYF.

This clonotype was detected ten times or more. Because this beta chain is a stray read in a library intended to capture alpha chains, its abundance should not be given much weight. The V call is TRBV2, the J call TRBJ2-1; no firm D call. The V end lost 4 bases, the J end lost 2 bases, and 9 bases lay between the germline ends. This CDR3 has 14 amino acids. The V gene's germline CDR1 is SNHLY and CDR2 FYNNEI. The CDR3 loop reads CASSGPATYNEQFF. As DNA, the CDR3 is TGTGCCAGCAGTGGGCCGGCTACCTACAATGAGCAGTTCTTC.

There are a few counts of this clonotype. For a library built for alpha chains, this beta chain is a stray read; little rests on its size. The chain combines TRBV7-8 with TRBJ2-3; the D call may be TRBD1 or TRBD2 (5 bases each). V was cut by 5 bases and J by 6 bases, with 21 bases left in between. The CDR3 totals 16 residues. Per the germline V gene, CDR1 is SGHVS and CDR2 is FQNEAQ. CDR3 in amino acids: CASSPFEPGPGDTQYF. The DNA of the CDR3 is TGTGCCAGCAGCCCTTTTGAACCGGGGCCAGGGGATACGCAGTATTTT.

This clonotype counts as medium-sized (0.01 to 0.1%). Since the library was made to target alpha chains, this beta chain is a stray read and its abundance is not meaningful. This rearrangement joins TRBV7-3 to TRBJ2-3; 8 positions match TRBD1. V was clipped by 5 bases and J by 5 bases; unmatched bases: 6. The length of the CDR3 is 14 residues. The germline gives CDR1 SGHTA, CDR2 FQGTGA. CDR3 nucleotide sequence: TGTGCCAGCAGCCCTCAGGGGGCGGTAGATACGCAGTATTTT. Translated: CASSPQGAVDTQYF.

This clonotype was recorded many times. This beta chain lies outside the target of a library built for alpha chains; its clone size means little. The genes are TRBV6-6 and TRBJ2-7; 7 nucleotides align to TRBD1. The CDR3 has 16 amino acids. Germline values: CDR1 MNHNY, CDR2 SVGAGI (reference sequence). The V and J ends lost 1 base and 2 bases, in that order; junction bases with no gene match: 8. The CDR3 coding sequence is TGTGCCAGCAGTTACTTCCTAAGGACAGGAACCTACGAGCAGTACTTC. It is translated as CASSYFLRTGTYEQYF.

This clonotype was detected ten times or more. Found in a library prepared for alpha chains, this beta chain is an off-target read, and its abundance has little meaning. The J gene is TRBJ2-5, the V gene TRBV6-8; 7 bases align to TRBD2. This CDR3 contains 15 residues. The V segment lost 1 base and the J segment 1 base; nucleotides outside the gene matches: 3. Germline CDR1 reads MNHGY; CDR2 reads SAAAGT. The CDR3 reads CASSYCGRTQETQYF. The CDR3 nucleotides read TGTGCCAGCAGTTACTGCGGGAGAACCCAAGAGACCCAGTACTTC.

This clonotype was seen at least ten times. With the library built for alpha chains, this beta chain is off target and its frequency is not meaningful. The gene calls are TRBV29-1 and TRBJ2-6; D is uncertain. The CDR3 loop spans 16 amino acids. Germline CDR1 SQVTM, CDR2 ANQGSEA. V lost 6 bases to trimming and J lost 0 bases, with 15 bases between them. The CDR3 bases are TGCAGCGTGGCCTCTTCCCCGAGCTCTGGGGCCAACGTCCTGACTTTC. Protein sequence: CSVASSPSSGANVLTF.

This clonotype was picked up a small number of times. Within a library made for alpha chains, this beta chain is off target, and its count is uninformative. The chain carries TRBV6-2 or TRBV6-3 and TRBJ1-1; D possibly corresponds to TRBD1 (5 bases). Trimming shortened V by 5 bases and J by 2 bases, and 12 bases separated the two germline ends. The CDR3 runs 14 residues. Germline CDR1 reads MNHEY; CDR2 reads SVGEGT. CDR3 in DNA: TGTGCCAGCAGTCCCCTTGGGGGAAACACTGAAGCTTTCTTT. Translation gives CASSPLGGNTEAFF.

This clonotype was picked up many times. This beta chain slipped into a library made for alpha chains as a stray read, so its size is not meaningful. The CDR3 region is CSVDAGVGDQPQHF. In nucleotides, the CDR3 is TGCAGCGTTGATGCAGGGGTTGGTGATCAGCCCCAGCATTTT. The chain carries TRBV29-1 and TRBJ1-5; D possibly corresponds to TRBD1 (6 bases). Trimming removed 3 bases from V and 5 bases from J, with 14 bases in between. CDR1 and CDR2 (germline): SQVTM, ANQGSEA. This CDR3 comprises 14 residues. Full variable domain (outside the CDR3, taken from reference TRBV29-1 and TRBJ1-5): SAVISQKPSRDICQRGTSLTIQCQVDSQVTMMFWYRQQPGQSLTLIATANQGSEATYESGFVIDKFPISRPNLTFSTLTVSNMSPEDSSIYLCSVDAGVGDQPQHFGDGTRLSIL.

This clonotype was counted ten times or more. This beta chain turned up in a library designed for alpha chains; as an off-target read, its abundance says little. The rearrangement uses TRBV30 and TRBJ1-5, with TRBD1 identical over 7 bases. Per the germline V gene, CDR1 is GTSNPN and CDR2 is SVGIG (reference sequence). This CDR3 contains 13 residues. The trim removed 3 bases at V and 6 bases at J, leaving 5 bases unmatched. The CDR3 is CAWSSQGFQPQHF. The CDR3 bases are TGTGCCTGGAGCTCACAGGGGTTTCAGCCCCAGCATTTT.

This clonotype has a count of ten or more. In a library made to pick up alpha chains, this beta chain is a stray read with a size that means little. This chain links TRBV13 with TRBJ2-4; 14 bases agree with TRBD2. Trimming took 4 bases from V and 3 from J; bases not matched to a gene: 2. Germline lookup yields CDR1 PRHDT and CDR2 FYEKMQ (reference sequence). The CDR3 contains 16 residues. DNA for the CDR3: TGTGCCAGCAGCTCGGGACTAGCGGGAGACAAAAACATTCAGTACTTC. The encoded protein is CASSSGLAGDKNIQYF.

There are many counts of this clonotype. The library was built for alpha chains, so this beta chain is an off-target read and its size means little. The V call is TRBV7-9, the J call TRBJ2-1; TRBD1 aligns across 7 bases. Germline V gene sequence: CDR1 SEHNR, CDR2 FQNEAQ (reference sequence). The CDR3 has 12 amino acids. J was trimmed by 11 bases and V by 3 bases; bases with no gene match: 4. This CDR3 is CASSFPGQQQFF. CDR3 nucleotides: TGTGCCAGCAGCTTCCCGGGACAGCAGCAGTTCTTC.

This clonotype was recorded at least ten times. This beta chain is off target for a library built for alpha chains, so its abundance means little. The chain carries TRBV7-2 and TRBJ2-7; D is uncertain. Germline V gene lookup returns CDR1 SGHTA and CDR2 FQGNSA. CDR3 size: 16 residues. Trimming pared 2 bases from V and 2 bases from J, leaving 16 bases between. CDR3 nucleotide sequence: TGTGCCAGCAGCTTATCCGGAGCCAGTAACGCCTACGAGCAGTACTTC. Protein: CASSLSGASNAYEQYF.